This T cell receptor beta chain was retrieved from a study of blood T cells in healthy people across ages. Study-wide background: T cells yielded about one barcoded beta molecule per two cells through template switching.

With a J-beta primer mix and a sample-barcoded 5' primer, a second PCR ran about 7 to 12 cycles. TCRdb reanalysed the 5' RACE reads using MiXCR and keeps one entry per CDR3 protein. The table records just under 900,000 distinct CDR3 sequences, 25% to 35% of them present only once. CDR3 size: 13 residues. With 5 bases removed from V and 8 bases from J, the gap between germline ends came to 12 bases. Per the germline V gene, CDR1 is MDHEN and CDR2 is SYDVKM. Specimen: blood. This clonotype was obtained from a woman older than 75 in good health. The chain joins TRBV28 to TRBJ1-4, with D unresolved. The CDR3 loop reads CASSRLQWEKLFF. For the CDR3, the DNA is TGTGCCAGCAGTCGCCTCCAGTGGGAAAAACTGTTTTTT.